Below are 29 T cell receptor beta chains sequenced from a single sample in a study of shared clonotypes between healthy human individuals. The protocol was immunoSEQ multiplex PCR, while the TCRdb copy is restricted to in-frame clones and leaves out a portion. The table has around 2,000,000 clones, just under 95% seen once. CD8 cells classed as naive were CD45RO-negative and positively selected for CCR7, excluding terminally differentiated effector memory CD45RA+ cells. The specimen was naive CD8+ T cells sorted from blood. All receptors come from a man between 18 and 35 years old in good health.

This clone has more than one count but fewer than ten. The chain carries TRBV2 and TRBJ1-5; D perhaps matches TRBD1 (5 bases). Trimming took off 6 bases at V and 0 bases at J, with 9 bases between the two ends. From germline, CDR1 is SNHLY and CDR2 FYNNEI. There are 14 residues in the CDR3. In DNA form, the CDR3 reads TGTGCCAGCAGGGAGACAGCTAGCAATCAGCCCCAGCATTTT. Translating gives CASRETASNQPQHF.

V and J are TRBV5-6 and TRBJ1-2; D is unclear. The CDR3 has 15 residues. Looked up from germline, CDR1 is SGHDT and CDR2 is YYEEEE. Trimming left V 2 bases short and J 5 bases short, with 16 bases between. The CDR3 is CASSLGLPLRYGYTF. The CDR3 bases are TGTGCCAGCAGCTTAGGACTGCCGCTACGTTATGGCTACACCTTC.

This rearrangement joins TRBV7-2 to TRBJ2-7, with 9 bases lining up with TRBD2. The germline CDR1 and CDR2 sequences are SGHTA and FQGNSA. The CDR3 totals 14 residues. Germline trimming cut 2 bases from V and 5 bases from J; bases unmatched to any gene: 4. Written as DNA, the CDR3 is TGTGCCAGCAGCTTATCGCCTAGCGGGAACGAGCAGTACTTC. It specifies CASSLSPSGNEQYF.

The rearrangement joins TRBV4-1 to TRBJ2-3, with 7 positions matching TRBD2. With V trimmed by 4 bases and J by 5 bases, 6 bases remained unmatched. The CDR3 extends over 14 amino acids. Looked up from germline, CDR1 is MGHRA and CDR2 is YSYEKL. The CDR3 sequence: CASSLQRGRDTQYF. The CDR3 nucleotides are TGCGCCAGCAGCCTCCAGCGGGGTAGAGATACGCAGTATTTT.

The V gene is TRBV7-8, the J gene TRBJ2-3, with 8 bases that match TRBD2. The J segment lost 1 base and the V segment lost 3 bases, leaving 3 bases of the junction unmatched. This CDR3 is 15 amino acids long. CDR1 and CDR2 (germline): SGHVS, FQNEAQ. The CDR3 reads CASSFLAGRTDTQYF. In DNA form, the CDR3 reads TGTGCCAGCAGCTTTCTAGCGGGTCGCACAGATACGCAGTATTTT. Combining the CDR3 with reference TRBV7-8 and TRBJ2-3 gives the whole variable domain GAGVSQSPRYKVAKRGQDVALRCDPISGHVSLFWYQQALGQGPEFLTYFQNEAQLDKSGLPSDRFFAERPEGSVSTLKIQRTQQEDSAVYLCASSFLAGRTDTQYFGPGTRLTVL.

This rearrangement joins TRBV5-1 to TRBJ2-2; 8 nucleotides agree with TRBD2. The CDR3 is made up of 17 amino acids. V trimming: 1 base; J trimming: 0 bases; junction bases outside the gene matches: 5. CDR1 SGHRS and CDR2 YFSETQ come from the germline V gene. The CDR3 protein is CASSLLSGGANTGELFF. In nucleotides, the CDR3 is TGCGCCAGCAGCTTGCTGAGCGGGGGAGCGAACACCGGGGAGCTGTTTTTT.

V is TRBV28 and J is TRBJ2-7; 9 bases agree with TRBD1. With V trimmed by 6 bases and J by 2 bases, 11 bases remained unmatched. Germline V lookup: CDR1 MDHEN, CDR2 SYDVKM. The CDR3 is made up of 16 amino acids. The CDR3 DNA follows: TGTGCCAGCAGGCGAGCCGGGACAGGGTATCCCTACGAGCAGTACTTC. Its translation: CASRRAGTGYPYEQYF.

This chain links TRBV10-3 with TRBJ2-3, with D possibly being TRBD1 or TRBD2 (5 bases each). Germline V gene lookup returns CDR1 ENHRY and CDR2 SYGVKD. CDR3 size: 15 residues. Trimming left V 4 bases short and J 2 bases short, with 13 bases between. CDR3 in amino acids: CAISARGAPTDTQYF. For the CDR3, the DNA is TGTGCCATCAGTGCGAGAGGGGCCCCCACAGATACGCAGTATTTT.

The rearrangement joins TRBV9 to TRBJ2-5; 10 nucleotides line up with TRBD2. CDR1 and CDR2 (germline): SGDLS, YYNGEE. V trimming: 3 bases; J trimming: 5 bases; junction bases outside the gene matches: 13. The CDR3 totals 17 residues. The CDR3 DNA sequence: TGTGCCAGCAGCGAGGGTGGAAGCGGGGGGGCGCGGGAGACCCAGTACTTC. It encodes CASSEGGSGGARETQYF.

The chain has TRBV4-3 and TRBJ2-2, with TRBD2 identical over 12 bases. The V segment lost 1 base and the J segment 4 bases; nucleotides outside the gene matches: 7. CDR1 is LGHNA, CDR2 YSLEER, per germline. The CDR3 length is 18 residues. The CDR3 region has the DNA TGCGCCAGCAGCCAAGGCAGACTAGCGGGGGAGAGCACCGGGGAGCTGTTTTTT. Translation gives CASSQGRLAGESTGELFF.

This clone is a singleton in its sample. The chain links TRBV21-1 to TRBJ1-2. TRBV21-1 is reported as a pseudogene. This CDR3 comprises 14 residues. The CDR3 region has the DNA TGTGCCAGCAGCAAACCCCGGAGGACCATTGGCTACACCTTC. Translated, it gives CASSKPRRTIGYTF.

The chain has TRBV9 and TRBJ2-1; 7 bases align to TRBD2. Germline V lookup: CDR1 SGDLS, CDR2 YYNGEE. The CDR3 totals 16 residues. The trim removed 6 bases at V and 4 bases at J, leaving 13 bases unmatched. In DNA, the CDR3 is TGTGCCAGCACCGCCCAAAGTAGGGAGGGTTACAATGAGCAGTTCTTC. Its protein is CASTAQSREGYNEQFF. The full variable domain, rest sourced from reference TRBV9 and TRBJ2-1, is DSGVTQTPKHLITATGQRVTLRCSPRSGDLSVYWYQQSLDQGLQFLIQYYNGEERAKGNILERFSAQQFPDLHSELNLSSLELGDSALYFCASTAQSREGYNEQFFGPGTRLTVL.

This clone was recorded a few times. This sequence joins TRBV15 and TRBJ1-1, with 8 bases lining up with TRBD1. Germline V CDR1 and CDR2: LNHNV, YYDKDF (reference sequence). Trimming took 6 bases from V and 1 from J; bases not matched to a gene: 1. The CDR3 extends over 13 amino acids. The CDR3 reads CATRGTGNTEAFF. CDR3 in DNA: TGTGCCACCAGGGGGACAGGGAACACTGAAGCTTTCTTT.

This chain links TRBV4-2 with TRBJ2-7; D unresolved. This CDR3 has 16 residues. V shed 0 bases and J shed 5 bases, with 17 bases lying between them. The V gene's germline CDR1 is LGHNA and CDR2 YNFKEQ. The CDR3 spells CASSQDRGTLSDEQYF. The CDR3 DNA reads as TGTGCCAGCAGCCAAGATCGCGGTACCCTATCGGACGAGCAGTACTTC.

This clone was counted once. The CDR3 nucleotides are TGTGCCATCGGGACTAGCGGACACGAGCAGTACTTC. It codes for CAIGTSGHEQYF. The rearrangement links TRBV6-5 to TRBJ2-7; 11 bases agree with TRBD2. After removal of 10 bases from V and 5 bases from J, the junction contained 4 bases not matched to a gene. Germline V gives CDR1 MNHEY, CDR2 SVGAGI. The CDR3 extends over 12 amino acids.

The chain uses TRBV19 and TRBJ2-7; TRBD2 agrees at 9 bases. This CDR3 has 15 residues. Germline CDR1 LNHDA, CDR2 SQIVND (reference sequence). The V gene end was trimmed by 5 bases and the J gene end by 5 bases; junction bases not matched to a gene: 10. The CDR3 coding sequence is TGTGCCAGTAGTCCGGTTAGCGGGAGTCAGAACGAGCAGTACTTC. Translating gives CASSPVSGSQNEQYF.

The CDR3 DNA reads TGTGCCAGCAGTTCGGGACTAGCGGGGACCTCCATATACAATGAGCAGTTCTTC. Its translation is CASSSGLAGTSIYNEQFF. This chain joins TRBV27 and TRBJ2-1, with 13 nucleotides matching TRBD2. Germline CDR1 MNHEY, CDR2 SMNVEV (reference sequence). This CDR3 has 18 residues. The J segment lost 4 bases and the V segment lost 4 bases, leaving 10 bases of the junction unmatched.

The chain has TRBV9 and TRBJ2-3, with D tentatively TRBD2 (5 bases). Deletions cut 4 bases from V and 7 bases from J, with 10 bases between. Germline CDR1 SGDLS, CDR2 YYNGEE. This CDR3 spans 12 amino acids. CDR3: CASSPDSNTQYF. The CDR3 nucleotides are TGTGCCAGCAGCCCGGACTCGAATACGCAGTATTTT.

Only one count was recorded for this clone. This chain connects TRBV27 to TRBJ2-1, with D perhaps matching TRBD1 (6 bases). V was trimmed by 2 bases and J by 5 bases, leaving 10 bases between them. The germline gives CDR1 MNHEY, CDR2 SMNVEV (reference sequence). The CDR3 has 14 residues. As DNA, the CDR3 is TGTGCCAGCAGTTTAAGCACAGGGAACAATGAGCAGTTCTTC. Translation: CASSLSTGNNEQFF.

J is TRBJ2-7 and V is TRBV5-5; D remains unclear. The V and J ends lost 0 bases and 1 base respectively, with 8 bases between them. CDR1 and CDR2 (germline): SGHKS, YYEKEE (reference sequence). The CDR3 runs 14 residues. In DNA, the CDR3 is TGTGCCAGCAGCTTGGCAAGACTTTCCTACGAGCAGTACTTC. Residues: CASSLARLSYEQYF. The variable domain in full, with the rest retrieved from reference TRBV5-5 and TRBJ2-7, is DAGVTQSPTHLIKTRGQQVTLRCSPISGHKSVSWYQQVLGQGPQFIFQYYEKEERGRGNFPDRFSARQFPNYSSELNVNALLLGDSALYLCASSLARLSYEQYFGPGTRLTVT.

The V gene is TRBV4-1, the J gene TRBJ1-1; the D is unclear. Trimming left V 0 bases short and J 8 bases short, with 16 bases between. From germline, CDR1 is MGHRA and CDR2 YSYEKL. The CDR3 spans 15 residues. DNA of the CDR3: TGCGCCAGCAGCCAAGATGTGGCGGCCCGGGAAGAAGCTTTCTTT. Translating it yields CASSQDVAAREEAFF.

V is TRBV10-3 and J is TRBJ2-1; TRBD1 matches 9 bases. CDR3 length: 15 residues. Trimming cost V 2 bases and J 4 bases; bases outside gene matches: 3. Germline V lookup: CDR1 ENHRY, CDR2 SYGVKD. CDR3 nucleotides: TGTGCCATCAGTGAGGGACAGGGGAGGTACAATGAGCAGTTCTTC. Residues: CAISEGQGRYNEQFF.

This clone was counted a single time. The chain combines TRBV6-1 with TRBJ1-6; no clear D gene. The germline V and J ends were trimmed by 6 bases and 6 bases, with 15 bases remaining between them. Looked up from germline, CDR1 is MNHNS and CDR2 is SASEGT. The CDR3 totals 15 residues. The CDR3 DNA is TGTGCCAGCAGAAGTATACCGGGAACTAATTCACCCCTCCACTTT. Protein sequence: CASRSIPGTNSPLHF.

Comments on this clone: Other DNA variants within this sample encode the same CDR3. The chain combines TRBV15 with TRBJ2-7; D is uncertain. There are 13 residues in the CDR3. V was clipped by 0 bases and J by 2 bases, with 5 bases between them. Germline loops: CDR1 LNHNV, CDR2 YYDKDF (reference sequence). CDR3 region: CATSREGPYEQYF. The CDR3, as DNA: TGTGCCACCAGCAGAGAAGGGCCCTACGAGCAGTACTTC.

The V and J genes are TRBV2 and TRBJ2-1; 7 bases are a match to TRBD2. V was clipped by 8 bases and J by 3 bases; unmatched bases: 10. The CDR3 covers 15 residues. The V gene's germline CDR1 is SNHLY and CDR2 FYNNEI. CDR3 sequence: CASYSRGGLYNEQFF. Written as DNA, the CDR3 is TGTGCCAGCTACTCCCGCGGGGGTCTCTACAATGAGCAGTTCTTC.

The V and J genes are TRBV30 and TRBJ2-3; TRBD1 might be the D (6 bases). The CDR3 is made up of 16 amino acids. Germline V gives CDR1 GTSNPN, CDR2 SVGIG (reference sequence). The V gene lost 3 bases and the J gene lost 2 bases, with 18 bases spanning the gap. The CDR3 sequence: CAWSPGAVGFTDTQYF. The CDR3 coding sequence is TGTGCCTGGAGCCCAGGGGCTGTTGGGTTCACAGATACGCAGTATTTT.

The rearrangement uses TRBV4-1 and TRBJ1-5, with 10 bases identical to TRBD1. The J segment lost 8 bases and the V segment lost 3 bases, leaving 10 bases of the junction unmatched. The germline gives CDR1 MGHRA, CDR2 YSYEKL. There are 16 residues in the CDR3. Here the CDR3 reads CASSHSGQGVLEPQHF. In DNA, the CDR3 is TGCGCCAGCAGCCACTCCGGACAGGGGGTTTTGGAGCCCCAGCATTTT.

The genes are TRBV4-1 and TRBJ2-7; D is unclear. The CDR3 is 16 amino acids. Germline V gives CDR1 MGHRA, CDR2 YSYEKL. The germline V and J ends were trimmed by 0 bases and 1 base, with 13 bases remaining between them. The CDR3 loop reads CASSQDRTTASYEQYF. The CDR3 region has the DNA TGCGCCAGCAGCCAAGATCGTACTACGGCTTCCTACGAGCAGTACTTC.

The genes are TRBV28 and TRBJ2-1; possibly TRBD1 or TRBD2 for D (6 bases each). V lost 7 bases, J lost 9 bases, and 16 bases lay in between. Germline loops: CDR1 MDHEN, CDR2 SYDVKM. There are 13 residues in the CDR3. In nucleotides, the CDR3 is TGTGCCAGCACCTTGCCGGGGGCAAGTGAGCAGTTCTTC. Residues: CASTLPGASEQFF.